These 18 T cell receptor beta chains originate from one sample sequenced in a study of identifying expanded T cells in peripheral blood. Data came from immunoSEQ multiplex PCR; TCRdb stores just in-frame clones and leaves some out. This table holds more than 65,000 clones, 89% found once. The specimen was blood. These receptors were taken from a person between 18 and 75 years old in good health.

The genes are TRBV7-2 and TRBJ2-7; TRBD1 matches 7 bases. This CDR3 contains 15 residues. Germline CDR1 is SGHTA and CDR2 is FQGNSA. The V segment lost 3 bases and the J segment 2 bases; nucleotides outside the gene matches: 7. In nucleotides, the CDR3 is TGTGCCAGCAGCTTGGGCCCAGGGGGACCCTACGAGCAGTACTTC. It translates to CASSLGPGGPYEQYF.

The gene calls are TRBV2 and TRBJ1-1; D perhaps matches TRBD1 (5 bases). The germline V gene has CDR1 SNHLY and CDR2 FYNNEI. V shed 4 bases and J shed 1 base, with 7 bases lying between them. This CDR3 comprises 13 residues. CDR3 bases: TGTGCCAGCAGTGGTGACAGGAACACTGAAGCTTTCTTT. It encodes CASSGDRNTEAFF.

The rearrangement uses TRBV6-6 and TRBJ2-3, with 7 bases aligning to TRBD2. This CDR3 comprises 14 residues. Germline V gene data show CDR1 as MNHNY and CDR2 as SVGAGI (reference sequence). V was clipped by 5 bases and J by 2 bases; unmatched bases: 4. This CDR3 is CASSPGTTTDTQYF. DNA for the CDR3: TGTGCCAGCAGTCCCGGGACTACCACAGATACGCAGTATTTT.

CDR3 region: CASSSLAAPDEKLFF. In nucleotides, the CDR3 is TGTGCCAGCAGTAGTCTGGCAGCCCCGGACGAAAAACTGTTTTTT. The V gene is TRBV25-1, the J gene TRBJ1-4; D remains unclear. V lost 5 bases and J lost 8, with 18 bases in between. There are 15 residues in the CDR3. Germline V gene lookup returns CDR1 MGHDK and CDR2 SYGVNS.

Only a few counts were recorded for this clone. The chain employs TRBV11-1 and TRBJ2-7, with 8 positions matching TRBD2. Trimming cost V 7 bases and J 0 bases; bases outside gene matches: 8. CDR1 and CDR2 from the germline V gene are SGHAT and FQDESV (reference sequence). The CDR3 sequence is 15 residues long. The CDR3 sequence is CASTPGRGASYEQYF. CDR3 nucleotide sequence: TGTGCCAGCACCCCCGGGAGGGGGGCCTCCTACGAGCAGTACTTC.

The V call is TRBV28, the J call TRBJ2-5; 14 bases map to TRBD2. There are 16 residues in the CDR3. V was clipped by 4 bases and J by 5 bases; unmatched bases: 6. In germline, CDR1 is MDHEN, CDR2 SYDVKM. The CDR3 sequence is CASSSRLAGGRETQYF. The CDR3 coding sequence is TGTGCCAGCAGTTCCAGACTAGCGGGAGGGAGGGAGACCCAGTACTTC. Full variable domain (outside the CDR3, taken from reference TRBV28 and TRBJ2-5): DVKVTQSSRYLVKRTGEKVFLECVQDMDHENMFWYRQDPGLGLRLIYFSYDVKMKEKGDIPEGYSVSREKKERFSLILESASTNQTSMYLCASSSRLAGGRETQYFGPGTRLLVL.

V usage is TRBV25-1 and J usage is TRBJ2-2; 7 bases align to TRBD1. The CDR3 is 15 amino acids. Germline CDR1 reads MGHDK; CDR2 reads SYGVNS. The junction had 7 bases not matched to a gene; V was cut back by 5 bases and J by 4 bases. CDR3 protein: CASSFDRVGTGELFF. The CDR3 coding sequence is TGTGCCAGCAGTTTTGACAGGGTGGGCACCGGGGAGCTGTTTTTT. The whole variable domain, remainder taken from reference TRBV25-1 and TRBJ2-2, is EADIYQTPRYLVIGTGKKITLECSQTMGHDKMYWYQQDPGMELHLIHYSYGVNSTEKGDLSSESTVSRIRTEHFPLTLESARPSHTSQYLCASSFDRVGTGELFFGEGSRLTVL.

V gene TRBV13 combines with J gene TRBJ2-7; perhaps D is TRBD1 or TRBD2 (6 bases each). CDR1 and CDR2 from the germline V gene are PRHDT and FYEKMQ (reference sequence). V shed 4 bases and J shed 2 bases, with 15 bases lying between them. The CDR3 has 15 amino acids. CDR3 DNA sequence: TGTGCCAGCAGCTGGGGGGCGGGAAGCACCTACGAGCAGTACTTC. Protein: CASSWGAGSTYEQYF.

The CDR3 spells CASSSVSGVKKQYF. Here the CDR3 DNA reads TGTGCCAGCAGCTCAGTCAGCGGAGTGAAAAAGCAGTACTTC. The genes are TRBV14 and TRBJ2-7; weak D call: TRBD2 (5 bases). The CDR3 spans 14 residues. Germline values: CDR1 SGHDN, CDR2 FVKESK. Trimming stripped 5 bases from V and 8 bases from J, with 19 bases between.

The chain uses TRBV14 and TRBJ2-7; D gene ambiguous. CDR1 is SGHDN, CDR2 FVKESK, per germline. The CDR3 runs 12 residues. Trimming left V 3 bases short and J 1 base short, with 4 bases between. CDR3 nucleotides: TGTGCCAGCAGCCAGGATTCCTACGAGCAGTACTTC. Translation: CASSQDSYEQYF.

The V and J genes are TRBV7-9 and TRBJ2-1, with D tentatively TRBD2 (5 bases). Per germline, CDR1 SEHNR and CDR2 FQNEAQ (reference sequence). The length of the CDR3 is 12 residues. Trimming shortened V by 1 base and J by 7 bases, and 5 bases separated the two germline ends. The CDR3 coding sequence is TGTGCCAGCAGCTTAGTAGCGAATGAGCAGTTCTTC. Protein sequence: CASSLVANEQFF. Supplemented by reference TRBV7-9 and TRBJ2-1, the full variable domain reads DTGVSQNPRHKITKRGQNVTFRCDPISEHNRLYWYRQTLGQGPEFLTYFQNEAQLEKSRLLSDRFSAERPKGSFSTLEIQRTEQGDSAMYLCASSLVANEQFFGPGTRLTVL.

This chain connects TRBV11-2 to TRBJ1-1; possible D gene TRBD1, 6 bases. CDR1 is SGHAT and CDR2 is FQNNGV in the germline V gene. The germline V and J ends were trimmed by 5 bases and 0 bases, with 10 bases remaining between them. The CDR3 totals 14 residues. The CDR3: CASSRGGMNTEAFF. The CDR3 region has the DNA TGTGCCAGCAGCCGAGGGGGTATGAACACTGAAGCTTTCTTT.

This sequence joins TRBV30 and TRBJ1-2; 11 bases fit TRBD1. The ends lost 5 bases at V and 8 bases at J; junction bases unmatched: 7. The germline V gene has CDR1 GTSNPN and CDR2 SVGIG (reference sequence). CDR3 length: 13 amino acids. The chain's CDR3 is CAWLGQGAPGYTF. CDR3 sequence (DNA): TGTGCCTGGCTTGGACAGGGGGCGCCGGGCTACACCTTC.

V gene TRBV27 combines with J gene TRBJ2-1, with 7 bases matching TRBD1. CDR3 length equals 16 residues. Per germline, CDR1 MNHEY and CDR2 SMNVEV (reference sequence). V shed 5 bases and J 4 bases; nucleotides not matched to a gene: 11. The CDR3 coding sequence is TGTGCCAGCAGTCTCTCCGGGACAGAAGTTTACAATGAGCAGTTCTTC. Its translation: CASSLSGTEVYNEQFF.

The genes are TRBV9 and TRBJ2-1, with 14 nucleotides matching TRBD2. This CDR3 is built from 16 residues. Trimming cost V 3 bases and J 9 bases; bases outside gene matches: 8. Germline-derived CDR1 and CDR2 are SGDLS and YYNGEE. DNA of the CDR3: TGTGCCAGCAGCGGGCCCGGGACTAGCGGGGGAGGTGAGCAGTTCTTC. It is translated as CASSGPGTSGGGEQFF.

The V and J genes are TRBV28 and TRBJ2-5, with D unclear. This CDR3 comprises 14 residues. V was clipped by 5 bases and J by 5 bases, with 15 bases between them. Germline lookup yields CDR1 MDHEN and CDR2 SYDVKM. CDR3 nucleotides: TGTGCCAGCAGTCCCCGGGCAGTGAGGGAGACCCAGTACTTC. Translated, it gives CASSPRAVRETQYF.

This clone was recorded only once. CDR3 nucleotides: TGTGCCAGCAGCGGGGACAGTAACTATGGCTACACCTTC. Encoded protein: CASSGDSNYGYTF. The gene calls are TRBV2 and TRBJ1-2; 7 bases match TRBD1. V trimming: 6 bases; J trimming: 1 base; junction bases outside the gene matches: 2. CDR1 and CDR2 (germline): SNHLY, FYNNEI. This CDR3 has 13 amino acids.

V and J are TRBV9 and TRBJ2-3, with 8 bases fitting TRBD2. Germline V gives CDR1 SGDLS, CDR2 YYNGEE. The CDR3 totals 18 residues. The J segment lost 4 bases and the V segment lost 3 bases, leaving 16 bases of the junction unmatched. This CDR3 is CASSAEPGGPFSADTQYF. The CDR3 bases are TGTGCCAGCAGCGCGGAACCGGGGGGGCCCTTTTCGGCAGATACGCAGTATTTT.